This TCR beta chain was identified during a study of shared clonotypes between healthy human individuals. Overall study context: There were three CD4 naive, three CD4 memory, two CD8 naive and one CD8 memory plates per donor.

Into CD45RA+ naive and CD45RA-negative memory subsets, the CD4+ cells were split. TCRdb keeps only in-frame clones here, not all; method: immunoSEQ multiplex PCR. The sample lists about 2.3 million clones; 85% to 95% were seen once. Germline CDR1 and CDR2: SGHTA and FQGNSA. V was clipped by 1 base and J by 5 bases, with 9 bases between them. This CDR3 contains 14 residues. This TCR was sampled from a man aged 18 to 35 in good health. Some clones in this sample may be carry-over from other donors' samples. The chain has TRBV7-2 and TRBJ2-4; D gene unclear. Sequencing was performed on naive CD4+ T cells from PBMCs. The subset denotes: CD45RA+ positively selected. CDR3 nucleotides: TGTGCCAGCAGCTTAGTCTACATCCAAAACATTCAGTACTTC. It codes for CASSLVYIQNIQYF.